The clone carrying this T cell receptor beta chain was recorded many times. Its antigen remains unknown. The sample is drawn from a study of T cell repertoires in cytomegalovirus infection. For the study at large: Indications came from public TCR beta signatures; they pointed to CMV infection and to a matching HLA type.

The CDR3 runs to 12 residues. Germline values: CDR1 SGHTA, CDR2 FQGNSA. The V end lost 5 bases, the J end lost 0 bases, and 5 bases lay between the germline ends. Whole-study findings and limits: The cumulative frequency of public TCR beta families distinguished individuals who carried CMV together with the relevant HLA. Ex vivo, HLA-C-restricted CMV-specific TCR beta clonotypes prevailed over the rest of the response.

TCRdb itself ran the reads through MiXCR, one entry per CDR3 protein. The sample holds under 250,000 distinct CDR3 sequences, about 7% seen once. The rearrangement links TRBV7-2 to TRBJ2-7; D not certain. Specimen: PBMCs. This clonotype was obtained from a human donor in good health (CMV status not recorded). Some clones in this sample may be carry-over from other donors' samples. CDR3 sequence (DNA): TGTGCCAGCAGCCCCAGCTCCTACGAGCAGTACTTC. Translating it yields CASSPSSYEQYF.